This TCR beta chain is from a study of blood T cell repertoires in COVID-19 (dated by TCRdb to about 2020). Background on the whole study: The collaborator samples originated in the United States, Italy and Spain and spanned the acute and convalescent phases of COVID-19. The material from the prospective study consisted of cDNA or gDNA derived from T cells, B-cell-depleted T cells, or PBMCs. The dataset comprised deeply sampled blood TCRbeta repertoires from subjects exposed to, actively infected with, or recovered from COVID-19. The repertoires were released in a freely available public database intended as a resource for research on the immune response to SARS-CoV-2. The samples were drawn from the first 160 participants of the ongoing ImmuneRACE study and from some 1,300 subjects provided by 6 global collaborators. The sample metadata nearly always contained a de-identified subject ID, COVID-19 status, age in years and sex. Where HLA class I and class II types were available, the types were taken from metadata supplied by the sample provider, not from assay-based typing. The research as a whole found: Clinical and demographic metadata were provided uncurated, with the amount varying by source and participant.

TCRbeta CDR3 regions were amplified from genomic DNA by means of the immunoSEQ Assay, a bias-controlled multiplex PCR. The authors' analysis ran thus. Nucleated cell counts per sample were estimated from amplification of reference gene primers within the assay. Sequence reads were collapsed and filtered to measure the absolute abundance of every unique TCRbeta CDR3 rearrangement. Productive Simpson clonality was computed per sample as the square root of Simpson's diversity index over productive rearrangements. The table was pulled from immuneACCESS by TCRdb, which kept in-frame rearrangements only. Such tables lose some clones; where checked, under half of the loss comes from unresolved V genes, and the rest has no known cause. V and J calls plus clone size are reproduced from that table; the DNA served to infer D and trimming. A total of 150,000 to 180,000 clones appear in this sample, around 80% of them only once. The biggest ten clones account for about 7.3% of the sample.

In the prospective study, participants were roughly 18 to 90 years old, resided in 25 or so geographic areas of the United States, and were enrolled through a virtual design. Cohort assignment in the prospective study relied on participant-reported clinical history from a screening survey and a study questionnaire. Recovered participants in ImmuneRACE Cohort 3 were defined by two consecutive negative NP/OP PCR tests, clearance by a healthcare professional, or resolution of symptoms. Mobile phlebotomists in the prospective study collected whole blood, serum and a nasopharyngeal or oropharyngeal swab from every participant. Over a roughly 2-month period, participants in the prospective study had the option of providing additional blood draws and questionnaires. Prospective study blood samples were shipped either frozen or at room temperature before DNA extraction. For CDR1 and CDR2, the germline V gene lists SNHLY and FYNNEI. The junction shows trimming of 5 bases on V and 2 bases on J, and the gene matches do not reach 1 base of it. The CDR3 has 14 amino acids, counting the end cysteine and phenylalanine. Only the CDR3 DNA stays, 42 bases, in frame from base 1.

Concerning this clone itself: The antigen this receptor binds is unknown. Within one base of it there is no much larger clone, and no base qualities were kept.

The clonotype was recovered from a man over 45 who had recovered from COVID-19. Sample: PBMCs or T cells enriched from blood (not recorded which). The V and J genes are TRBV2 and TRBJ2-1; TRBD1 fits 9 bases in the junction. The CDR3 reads CASSRDRAYNEQFF. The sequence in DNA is TGTGCCAGCAGTCGGGACAGGGCCTACAATGAGCAGTTCTTC.